At least ten counts were recorded for the clone carrying this T cell receptor beta chain. Researchers amplified the TCR beta CDR3 regions from RNA transcripts. First-round RT-PCR with HTBI primers amplified the TCR CDR3 region. TCRdb reprocessed the multiplex PCR reads via MiXCR and lists one record per CDR3 protein. The sample holds hundreds of thousands of distinct CDR3 sequences, roughly 15% seen once. This sample stems from a study of T cells in Graves' hyperthyroidism and ophthalmopathy. Germline-derived CDR1 and CDR2 are DFQATT and SNEGSKA (reference sequence). This CDR3 is built from 14 residues. Unmatched junction bases numbered 8, after V lost 5 bases and J lost 2 bases.

V gene TRBV20-1 combines with J gene TRBJ2-5, with 7 bases matching TRBD2. Input material: blood. The sequence derives from a middle-aged woman with Graves' ophthalmopathy. DNA for the CDR3: TGCAGTGCTGGGGACCCACTAGCGCAAGAGACCCAGTACTTC. Translated, it gives CSAGDPLAQETQYF.